One and the same sample provided the 4 T cell receptor beta chains below, sequenced in a study of blood T cell repertoires in COVID-19. Using immunoSEQ multiplex PCR, the repertoire was profiled, and TCRdb retains in-frame clones only, with some absent. Of over 150,000 clones listed, roughly 84% are singletons. Sequencing used peripheral blood. All receptors derive from a man between 18 and 35 years old with active or convalescent COVID-19.

The chain couples TRBV6-6 to TRBJ1-2; D unresolved. Germline V lookup: CDR1 MNHNY, CDR2 SVGAGI (reference sequence). The CDR3 consists of 14 residues. The germline V and J ends were trimmed by 0 bases and 0 bases, with 5 bases remaining between them. This CDR3 is CASSYSGTNYGYTF. The CDR3 DNA reads TGTGCCAGCAGTTACTCCGGGACTAACTATGGCTACACCTTC.

The chain carries TRBV15 and TRBJ1-5; D ambiguous. The ends were cut back, 2 bases at V and 6 bases at J, with 11 bases in the middle. This CDR3 spans 14 amino acids. Germline-derived CDR1 and CDR2 are LNHNV and YYDKDF (reference sequence). CDR3 nucleotide sequence: TGTGCCACCAGCAGACCACGGGCGGGTCAGCCCCAGCATTTT. Amino acids: CATSRPRAGQPQHF.

The chain employs TRBV7-9 and TRBJ2-1; weak D call: TRBD1 (6 bases). Trimming stripped 3 bases from V and 6 bases from J, with 6 bases between. The germline CDR1 and CDR2 sequences are SEHNR and FQNEAQ (reference sequence). This CDR3 is built from 12 residues. The CDR3 sequence is CASSLTGNEQFF. As DNA, the CDR3 is TGTGCCAGCAGCTTGACAGGCAATGAGCAGTTCTTC.

This clone was seen more than once but under ten times. The J gene is TRBJ1-6, the V gene TRBV27, with 7 bases that match TRBD1. CDR1 is MNHEY, CDR2 SMNVEV, per germline (reference sequence). Unmatched junction bases numbered 7, after V lost 6 bases and J lost 5 bases. The CDR3 spans 15 residues. The CDR3 DNA reads as TGTGCCAGCAGCCACAGGGGCCTGGATAATTCACCCCTCCACTTT. Protein sequence: CASSHRGLDNSPLHF.